The 18 T cell receptor beta chains presented below share a single source sample, sequenced in a study of OX40 agonist ivuxolimab in advanced cancers. The method was immunoSEQ multiplex PCR; TCRdb's version includes in-frame clones alone and lacks a portion of them. Of 80,000 or so clones listed, around 93% were seen once; the top ten hold about 0.32%. The sequences come from CD4+ or CD8+ T cells sorted from blood, collected in a trial of the OX40 agonist ivuxolimab. The receptors derive from an adult with an advanced solid tumor such as melanoma, head and neck, liver or kidney cancer.

The chain employs TRBV9 and TRBJ1-1; D may be TRBD1 (5 bases). V lost 0 bases and J lost 1, with 10 bases in between. Germline CDR1 reads SGDLS; CDR2 reads YYNGEE. The CDR3 extends over 15 amino acids. The CDR3 DNA reads as TGTGCCAGCAGCGTAGGGGGGGACGCGAACACTGAAGCTTTCTTT. Protein product: CASSVGGDANTEAFF.

This chain uses TRBV7-2 with TRBJ2-2; D is uncertain. Germline loops: CDR1 SGHTA, CDR2 FQGNSA. Trimming cost V 4 bases and J 6 bases, with 9 bases left between them. The CDR3 loop spans 13 amino acids. The CDR3 DNA reads as TGTGCCAGCAGCTATTACGGGTCCGGGGAGCTGTTTTTT. As protein: CASSYYGSGELFF.

The V and J genes are TRBV5-1 and TRBJ2-6, with unresolved D. The CDR3 covers 15 residues. Looked up from germline, CDR1 is SGHRS and CDR2 is YFSETQ. Trimming cost V 0 bases and J 6 bases, with 10 bases left between them. The CDR3 nucleotides read TGCGCCAGCAGCTTGGCCCCGGGTGCGGCCAACGTCCTGACTTTC. It is translated as CASSLAPGAANVLTF. Filled out from reference TRBV5-1 and TRBJ2-6, the complete variable domain reads KAGVTQTPRYLIKTRGQQVTLSCSPISGHRSVSWYQQTPGQGLQFLFEYFSETQRNKGNFPGRFSGRQFSNSRSEMNVSTLELGDSALYLCASSLAPGAANVLTFGAGSRLTVL.

The V call is TRBV6-5, the J call TRBJ2-7, with 7 bases that match TRBD1. The CDR3 extends over 13 amino acids. V was clipped by 9 bases and J by 2 bases; unmatched bases: 7. Germline values: CDR1 MNHEY, CDR2 SVGAGI. The CDR3 DNA follows: TGTGCCAGTCGGACAGGAGCAACCTACGAGCAGTACTTC. Translation gives CASRTGATYEQYF.

This clone was found once. The V and J genes are TRBV10-2 and TRBJ2-1; weak D call: TRBD2 (6 bases). With 0 bases removed from V and 2 bases from J, the gap between germline ends came to 8 bases. The germline V gene encodes CDR1 WSHSY and CDR2 SAAADI. CDR3 size: 15 residues. In DNA, the CDR3 is TGCGCCAGCAGTGAGTCGGGGGGACCCTACAATGAGCAGTTCTTC. The encoded protein is CASSESGGPYNEQFF.

V usage is TRBV27 and J usage is TRBJ1-2; D remains ambiguous. Germline V lookup: CDR1 MNHEY, CDR2 SMNVEV (reference sequence). V lost 5 bases and J lost 5, with 6 bases in between. The CDR3 is 11 residues long. The CDR3 DNA reads TGTGCCAGCAGTATAACTTATGGCTACACCTTC. It translates to CASSITYGYTF.

The rearrangement links TRBV29-1 to TRBJ2-3; D may match TRBD1 or TRBD2 (5 bases each). V lost 6 bases, J lost 0 bases, and 7 bases lay in between. This CDR3 region has 12 residues. CDR1 is SQVTM, CDR2 ANQGSEA, per germline. Written as DNA, the CDR3 is TGCAGCGTACGGGACAGCACAGATACGCAGTATTTT. Protein sequence: CSVRDSTDTQYF.

The chain has TRBV10-3 and TRBJ2-2; D is possibly TRBD2 (5 bases). V was clipped by 10 bases and J by 7 bases, with 13 bases between them. The germline V gene has CDR1 ENHRY and CDR2 SYGVKD. The CDR3 is 12 residues long. The CDR3 coding sequence is TGTGCCACTTCGCGGAGGCTCGGGGAGCTGTTTTTT. This sequence encodes CATSRRLGELFF.

This chain's CDR3 is CASSSRDRENGYTF. As DNA, the CDR3 is TGTGCCAGCAGCTCCCGGGACAGGGAAAATGGCTACACCTTC. The chain joins TRBV7-9 to TRBJ1-2; 9 positions match TRBD1. Germline values: CDR1 SEHNR, CDR2 FQNEAQ (reference sequence). The trim removed 4 bases at V and 6 bases at J, leaving 6 bases unmatched. The CDR3 has 14 residues.

This chain links TRBV18 with TRBJ1-5, with D uncertain. V lost 2 bases to trimming and J lost 1 base, with 9 bases between them. The germline V gene has CDR1 KGHSH and CDR2 LQKENI. The CDR3 is 15 residues long. CDR3 amino acids: CASSPAGFSNQPQHF. The CDR3 DNA reads as TGTGCCAGCTCACCAGCTGGCTTCAGCAATCAGCCCCAGCATTTT.

The chain combines TRBV19 with TRBJ2-3; 9 positions match TRBD2. V was clipped by 6 bases and J by 5 bases; unmatched bases: 6. Germline CDR1 reads LNHDA; CDR2 reads SQIVND (reference sequence). The CDR3 covers 14 residues. The CDR3 sequence: CASRKRGEGDTQYF. CDR3 coding DNA: TGTGCCAGTAGAAAGCGGGGGGAAGGAGATACGCAGTATTTT. The whole variable domain, filled in from reference TRBV19 and TRBJ2-3, reads DGGITQSPKYLFRKEGQNVTLSCEQNLNHDAMYWYRQDPGQGLRLIYYSQIVNDFQKGDIAEGYSVSREKKESFPLTVTSAQKNPTAFYLCASRKRGEGDTQYFGPGTRLTVL.

The chain carries TRBV2 and TRBJ2-2; D is ambiguous. The CDR3 length is 13 residues. V lost 3 bases to trimming and J lost 3 bases, with 5 bases between them. Germline CDR1 and CDR2: SNHLY and FYNNEI. CDR3: CASSDEDTGELFF. CDR3 nucleotide sequence: TGTGCCAGCAGTGATGAGGACACCGGGGAGCTGTTTTTT.

V and J are TRBV5-4 and TRBJ1-1, with 7 bases fitting TRBD1. The trim removed 3 bases at V and 4 bases at J, leaving 6 bases unmatched. CDR3 length: 14 amino acids. In germline, CDR1 is SGHNT, CDR2 YYREEE (reference sequence). In DNA form, the CDR3 reads TGTGCCAGCAGCTCGGAGGGGGCCGGCACTGAAGCTTTCTTT. Amino acid sequence: CASSSEGAGTEAFF.

V and J are TRBV4-3 and TRBJ1-4, with TRBD1 matching over 8 bases. V lost 3 bases, J lost 6 bases, and 3 bases stayed unmatched. The length of the CDR3 is 14 residues. Germline-derived CDR1 and CDR2 are LGHNA and YSLEER. CDR3 nucleotides: TGCGCCAGCAGCCAGACAGGGGCGGATGAAAAACTGTTTTTT. Encoded protein: CASSQTGADEKLFF.

The chain is built from TRBV2 and TRBJ2-5, with 7 bases matching TRBD2. Germline lookup yields CDR1 SNHLY and CDR2 FYNNEI. The CDR3 is made up of 11 amino acids. Trimming at V came to 8 bases and at J to 5 bases, leaving 2 bases not matched to a gene. The CDR3 DNA is TGTGCCAGCCGCGGGAGTGAGACCCAGTACTTC. Translating gives CASRGSETQYF.

V is TRBV14 and J is TRBJ1-1, with 7 bases lining up with TRBD1. CDR1 is SGHDN and CDR2 is FVKESK in the germline V gene. CDR3 length: 15 residues. V dropped 4 bases and J dropped 1; count of bases not matched to a gene: 6. Here the CDR3 DNA reads TGTGCCAGCAGCCTGATGGCAGGGGGGAACACTGAAGCTTTCTTT. Protein sequence: CASSLMAGGNTEAFF.

This chain links TRBV7-2 with TRBJ1-5; 7 bases fit TRBD1. Germline assignment: CDR1 SGHTA and CDR2 FQGNSA. Losses at the gene ends were 5 bases for V and 6 bases for J; bases not matched to a gene: 10. The length of the CDR3 is 15 residues. CDR3 protein: CASSNGQAAGQPQHF. The CDR3 nucleotides read TGTGCCAGCAGCAACGGACAGGCTGCGGGTCAGCCCCAGCATTTT.

This clone was seen only a few times. The chain couples TRBV7-2 to TRBJ1-1, with D possibly being TRBD1 (6 bases). With 5 bases removed from V and 10 bases from J, the gap between germline ends came to 17 bases. Germline V CDR1 and CDR2: SGHTA, FQGNSA. The CDR3 sequence is 13 residues long. The CDR3 loop is CASSTQGRSGAFF. The CDR3 nucleotides are TGTGCCAGCAGCACACAGGGACGGTCTGGAGCTTTCTTT.